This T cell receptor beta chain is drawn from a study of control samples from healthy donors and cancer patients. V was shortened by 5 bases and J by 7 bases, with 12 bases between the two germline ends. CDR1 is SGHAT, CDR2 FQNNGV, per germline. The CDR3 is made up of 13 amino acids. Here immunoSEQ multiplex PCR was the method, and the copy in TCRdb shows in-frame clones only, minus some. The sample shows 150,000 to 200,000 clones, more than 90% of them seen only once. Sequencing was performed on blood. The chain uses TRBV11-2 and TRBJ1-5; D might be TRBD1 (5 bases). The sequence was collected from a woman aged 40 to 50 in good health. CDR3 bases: TGTGCCAGCAGCGGCGGGGCGAGACAGCCCCAGCATTTT. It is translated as CASSGGARQPQHF.